Below are 18 T cell receptor beta chains sequenced from a single sample in a study of graft-versus-host responses after intestinal transplantation. The assay was immunoSEQ multiplex PCR, and TCRdb's table has in-frame clones only and misses some. The sample records 65,000 to 85,000 clones, more than 75% being singletons. The antigens these receptors bind are not known. The sample here was unstimulated CD8+ T cells sorted from spleen or lymph node cells, taken before transplant. The receptors were sampled from a human donor who was the organ donor for an intestinal transplant.

For this clone: The same CDR3 also results from other DNA sequences found in this sample. This sequence joins TRBV7-8 and TRBJ1-1; D is possibly TRBD1 (5 bases). V lost 5 bases, J lost 1 base, and 8 bases lay in between. CDR3 size: 13 residues. The germline V gene encodes CDR1 SGHVS and CDR2 FQNEAQ. CDR3 residues: CASSPGPNTEAFF. The CDR3 DNA reads TGTGCCAGCAGCCCGGGACCGAACACTGAAGCTTTCTTT.

The rearrangement links TRBV19 to TRBJ2-1; D may be TRBD1 (7 bases). Germline lookup yields CDR1 LNHDA and CDR2 SQIVND (reference sequence). The CDR3 is 16 residues long. V was trimmed by 3 bases and J by 8 bases, leaving 20 bases between them. The CDR3 region is CASSILGRGVGDEQFF. In DNA form, the CDR3 reads TGTGCCAGTAGTATCTTAGGCAGGGGGGTTGGGGATGAGCAGTTCTTC.

The CDR3 DNA reads TGTGCCAGCAGCCATTTAGCAGCGTCAGGGAGCGCCTACGAGCAGTACTTC. Encoded protein: CASSHLAASGSAYEQYF. V gene TRBV4-2 combines with J gene TRBJ2-5; perhaps D is TRBD1 or TRBD2 (5 bases each). The DNA end lines up better with TRBJ2-7; the J call may be wrong. Germline lookup yields CDR1 LGHNA and CDR2 YNFKEQ. The CDR3 loop spans 17 amino acids.

This rearrangement joins TRBV4-1 to TRBJ1-5; the match to TRBD1 covers 7 bases. CDR1 and CDR2 from the germline V gene are MGHRA and YSYEKL. The ends lost 4 bases at V and 7 bases at J; junction bases unmatched: 16. The CDR3 is made up of 17 amino acids. DNA of the CDR3: TGCGCCAGCAGCCCTCGTCCTTCCGACAGGGAGGGCCAGCCCCAGCATTTT. Its protein is CASSPRPSDREGQPQHF.

This chain links TRBV6-1 with TRBJ1-5; D call uncertain. The germline gives CDR1 MNHNS, CDR2 SASEGT. V lost 0 bases and J lost 7, with 13 bases in between. This CDR3 spans 15 amino acids. CDR3 sequence reads: CASSEAPGEGQPQHF. In DNA form, the CDR3 reads TGTGCCAGCAGTGAAGCCCCGGGAGAAGGGCAGCCCCAGCATTTT.

The V gene is TRBV5-6, the J gene TRBJ2-7, with a weak D call TRBD2 (6 bases). V lost 4 bases to trimming and J lost 10 bases, with 18 bases between them. The germline V gene encodes CDR1 SGHDT and CDR2 YYEEEE. CDR3 length: 13 residues. The CDR3 nucleotides are TGTGCCAGCAGCGGGGGGACGAGACAATCTCAGTACTTC. Amino acids: CASSGGTRQSQYF.

V is TRBV5-1 and J is TRBJ1-1; D not resolved. V dropped 5 bases and J dropped 7 bases, with 12 bases sitting between them. Germline CDR1 is SGHRS and CDR2 is YFSETQ. CDR3 length equals 12 residues. The DNA for the CDR3 is TGCGCCAGCAGGGACCAAACATTTGAAGCTTTCTTT. Encoded protein: CASRDQTFEAFF. Looking up the rest from reference TRBV5-1 and TRBJ1-1 gives the full variable domain: KAGVTQTPRYLIKTRGQQVTLSCSPISGHRSVSWYQQTPGQGLQFLFEYFSETQRNKGNFPGRFSGRQFSNSRSEMNVSTLELGDSALYLCASRDQTFEAFFGQGTRLTVV.

This chain joins TRBV7-9 and TRBJ2-2, with D perhaps given as TRBD1 or TRBD2 (5 bases each). Per germline, CDR1 SEHNR and CDR2 FQNEAQ (reference sequence). V lost 5 bases, J lost 4 bases, and 17 bases lay in between. The CDR3 consists of 16 residues. For the CDR3, the DNA is TGTGCCAGCAGCCGCCCCGGGACGGCACCCACCGGGGAGCTGTTTTTT. Protein product: CASSRPGTAPTGELFF.

The CDR3 protein is CASSFGVGQPQHF. The CDR3 region has the DNA TGTGCCAGCAGCTTTGGGGTAGGTCAGCCCCAGCATTTT. The chain carries TRBV7-9 and TRBJ1-5; no firm D call. Germline V gene data show CDR1 as SEHNR and CDR2 as FQNEAQ (reference sequence). The CDR3 is 13 residues long. Trimming cost V 3 bases and J 6 bases, with 9 bases left between them.

The chain uses TRBV6-4 and TRBJ2-3; TRBD2 matches 10 bases. The germline gives CDR1 MRHNA, CDR2 SNTAGT. V trimming: 5 bases; J trimming: 1 base; junction bases outside the gene matches: 0. There are 14 residues in the CDR3. CDR3 sequence reads: CASSTSGGTDTQYF. CDR3 sequence (DNA): TGTGCCAGCAGTACTAGCGGGGGCACAGATACGCAGTATTTT.

The table lists this clone with a count of one. V and J are TRBV15 and TRBJ2-6; D not certain. CDR1 LNHNV and CDR2 YYDKDF come from the germline V gene (reference sequence). This CDR3 is 15 amino acids long. V lost 1 base to trimming and J lost 3 bases, with 7 bases between them. CDR3 DNA: TGTGCCACCAGCAGAGCGCAGCTTGGGGCCAACGTCCTGACTTTC. It translates to CATSRAQLGANVLTF.

The V gene is TRBV30, the J gene TRBJ1-2, with a weak D call TRBD1 (6 bases). The V gene's germline CDR1 is GTSNPN and CDR2 SVGIG (reference sequence). Deletions cut 4 bases from V and 2 bases from J, with 8 bases between. This CDR3 has 12 residues. The CDR3 DNA reads TGTGCCTGGATCGGACAGAACTATGGCTACACCTTC. This gives the protein CAWIGQNYGYTF.

V gene TRBV29-1 combines with J gene TRBJ2-1, with 9 bases that match TRBD2. V was pared by 7 bases and J by 1 base, with 2 bases of the junction left unmatched. The CDR3 contains 13 residues. In germline, CDR1 is SQVTM, CDR2 ANQGSEA. CDR3 nucleotide sequence: TGCAGCGGGCGGGGGGGGTCCTACAATGAGCAGTTCTTC. Its translation: CSGRGGSYNEQFF.

This clone was seen a single time. The chain employs TRBV7-9 and TRBJ2-1; D tentatively fits TRBD1 or TRBD2 (5 bases each). The germline gives CDR1 SEHNR, CDR2 FQNEAQ (reference sequence). There are 14 residues in the CDR3. V shed 6 bases and J shed 5 bases, with 14 bases lying between them. The CDR3 loop reads CASRFSGTNNEQFF. The DNA of the CDR3 is TGTGCCAGCAGATTTTCCGGGACCAACAATGAGCAGTTCTTC. Variable domain in full (rest from reference TRBV7-9 and TRBJ2-1): DTGVSQNPRHKITKRGQNVTFRCDPISEHNRLYWYRQTLGQGPEFLTYFQNEAQLEKSRLLSDRFSAERPKGSFSTLEIQRTEQGDSAMYLCASRFSGTNNEQFFGPGTRLTVL.

The chain combines TRBV5-1 with TRBJ2-2, with 9 bases fitting TRBD1. With 4 bases clipped from V and 3 bases from J, the junction kept 4 bases outside the gene matches. From germline, CDR1 is SGHRS and CDR2 YFSETQ. The CDR3 is made up of 15 amino acids. Here the CDR3 DNA reads TGCGCCAGCAGCGATCGGGACAGGGACACCGGGGAGCTGTTTTTT. Encoded protein: CASSDRDRDTGELFF.

The J gene is TRBJ1-2, the V gene TRBV18; D not certain. Per the germline V gene, CDR1 is KGHSH and CDR2 is LQKENI. This CDR3 has 12 amino acids. V was cut by 6 bases and J by 4 bases, with 9 bases left in between. Here the CDR3 reads CASSGISYGYTF. CDR3 in DNA: TGTGCCAGCTCCGGGATCAGCTATGGCTACACCTTC.

The J gene is TRBJ1-5, the V gene TRBV19; D is undetermined. CDR3 length: 15 amino acids. CDR1 is LNHDA and CDR2 is SQIVND in the germline V gene (reference sequence). The germline V and J ends were trimmed by 5 bases and 7 bases, with 18 bases remaining between them. The CDR3 sequence is CASSGNEGTGQPQHF. In DNA, the CDR3 is TGTGCCAGTAGTGGGAACGAGGGTACGGGACAGCCCCAGCATTTT.

This chain uses TRBV4-1 with TRBJ1-6, with D tentatively TRBD1 (6 bases). Germline V lookup: CDR1 MGHRA, CDR2 YSYEKL. The CDR3 runs 17 residues. V shed 1 base and J shed 9 bases, with 19 bases lying between them. In nucleotides, the CDR3 is TGCGCCAGCAGCCAAGGGGTAGGGGGAATGGGTCCTTCACCCCTCCACTTT. This codes for CASSQGVGGMGPSPLHF.